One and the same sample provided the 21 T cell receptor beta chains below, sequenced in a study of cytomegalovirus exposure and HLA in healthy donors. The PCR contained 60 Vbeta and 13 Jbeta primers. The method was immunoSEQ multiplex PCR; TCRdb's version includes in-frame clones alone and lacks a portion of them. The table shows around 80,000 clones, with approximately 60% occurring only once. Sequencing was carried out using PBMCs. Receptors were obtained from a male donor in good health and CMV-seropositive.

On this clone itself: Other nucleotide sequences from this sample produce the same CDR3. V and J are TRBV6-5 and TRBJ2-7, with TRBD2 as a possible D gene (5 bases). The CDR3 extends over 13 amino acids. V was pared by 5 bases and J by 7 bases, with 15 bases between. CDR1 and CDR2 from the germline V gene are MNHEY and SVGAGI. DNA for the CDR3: TGTGCCAGCAGTCTGGAGGCCTTCTATGAGCAGTACTTC. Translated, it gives CASSLEAFYEQYF.

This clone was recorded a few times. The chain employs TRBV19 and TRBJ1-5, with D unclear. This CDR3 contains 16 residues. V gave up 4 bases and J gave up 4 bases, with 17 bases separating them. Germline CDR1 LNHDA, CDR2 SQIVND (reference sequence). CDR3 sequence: CASSTIRVLKNQPQHF. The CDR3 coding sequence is TGTGCCAGTAGTACCATCCGGGTCCTGAAAAATCAGCCCCAGCATTTT. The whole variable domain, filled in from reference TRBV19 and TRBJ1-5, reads DGGITQSPKYLFRKEGQNVTLSCEQNLNHDAMYWYRQDPGQGLRLIYYSQIVNDFQKGDIAEGYSVSREKKESFPLTVTSAQKNPTAFYLCASSTIRVLKNQPQHFGDGTRLSIL.

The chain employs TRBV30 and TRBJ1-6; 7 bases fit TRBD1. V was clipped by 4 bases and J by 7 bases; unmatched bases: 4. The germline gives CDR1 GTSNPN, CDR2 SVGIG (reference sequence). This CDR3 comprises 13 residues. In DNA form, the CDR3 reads TGTGCCTGGAACGACAGGGCCAATTCACCCCTCCACTTT. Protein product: CAWNDRANSPLHF.

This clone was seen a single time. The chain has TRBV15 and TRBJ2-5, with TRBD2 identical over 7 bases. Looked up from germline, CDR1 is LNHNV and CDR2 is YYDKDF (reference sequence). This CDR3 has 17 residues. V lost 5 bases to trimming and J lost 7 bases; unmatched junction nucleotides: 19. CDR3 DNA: TGTGCCACCAGCTCCCCCGGGGGACTAAAGGACCCATGGACCCAGTACTTC. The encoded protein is CATSSPGGLKDPWTQYF.

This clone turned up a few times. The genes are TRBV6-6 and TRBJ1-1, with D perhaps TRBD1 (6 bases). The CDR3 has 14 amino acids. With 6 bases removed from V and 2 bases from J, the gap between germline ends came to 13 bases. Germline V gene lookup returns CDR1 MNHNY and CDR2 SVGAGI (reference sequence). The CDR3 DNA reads TGTGCCAGCAGCCTCCTACAGGGCAACACTGAAGCTTTCTTT. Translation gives CASSLLQGNTEAFF.

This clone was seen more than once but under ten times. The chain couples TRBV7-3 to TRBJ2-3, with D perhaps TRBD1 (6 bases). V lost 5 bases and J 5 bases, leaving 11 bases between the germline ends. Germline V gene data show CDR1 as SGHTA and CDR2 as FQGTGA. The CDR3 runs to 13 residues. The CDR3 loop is CASSTLQGDTQYF. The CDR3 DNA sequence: TGTGCCAGCAGCACCTTACAGGGAGATACGCAGTATTTT.

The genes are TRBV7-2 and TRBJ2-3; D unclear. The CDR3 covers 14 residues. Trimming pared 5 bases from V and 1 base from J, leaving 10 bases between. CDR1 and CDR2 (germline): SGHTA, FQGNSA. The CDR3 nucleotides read TGTGCCAGCAGCCTACTCGTACGCACAGATACGCAGTATTTT. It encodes CASSLLVRTDTQYF. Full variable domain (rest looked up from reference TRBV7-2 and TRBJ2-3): GAGVSQSPSNKVTEKGKDVELRCDPISGHTALYWYRQSLGQGLEFLIYFQGNSAPDKSGLPSDRFSAERTGGSVSTLTIQRTQQEDSAVYLCASSLLVRTDTQYFGPGTRLTVL.

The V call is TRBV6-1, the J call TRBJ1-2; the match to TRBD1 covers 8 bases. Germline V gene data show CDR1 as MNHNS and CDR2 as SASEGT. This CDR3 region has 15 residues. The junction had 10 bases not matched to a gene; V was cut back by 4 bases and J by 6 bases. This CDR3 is CASSGDQGATNGYTF. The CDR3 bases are TGTGCCAGCAGTGGAGATCAGGGGGCCACCAATGGCTACACCTTC.

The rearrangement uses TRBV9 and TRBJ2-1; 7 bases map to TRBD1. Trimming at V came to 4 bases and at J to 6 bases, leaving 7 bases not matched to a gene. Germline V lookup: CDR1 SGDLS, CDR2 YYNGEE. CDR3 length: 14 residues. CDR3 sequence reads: CASSPGTDLNEQFF. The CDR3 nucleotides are TGTGCCAGCAGCCCCGGGACAGACCTCAATGAGCAGTTCTTC.

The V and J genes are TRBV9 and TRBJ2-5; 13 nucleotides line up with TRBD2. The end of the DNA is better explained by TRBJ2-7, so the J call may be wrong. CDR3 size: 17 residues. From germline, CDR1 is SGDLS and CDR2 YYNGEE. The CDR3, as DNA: TGTGCCAGCAGCATCTATCCGGGACTAGCGGGGACCTACGAGCAGTACTTC. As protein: CASSIYPGLAGTYEQYF.

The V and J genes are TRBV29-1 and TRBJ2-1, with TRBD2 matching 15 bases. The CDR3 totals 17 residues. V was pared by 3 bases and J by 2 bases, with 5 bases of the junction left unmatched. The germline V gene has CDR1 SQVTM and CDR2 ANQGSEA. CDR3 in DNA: TGCAGCGTTGACCTAGGGACTAGCGGGGGGACCTACAATGAGCAGTTCTTC. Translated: CSVDLGTSGGTYNEQFF.

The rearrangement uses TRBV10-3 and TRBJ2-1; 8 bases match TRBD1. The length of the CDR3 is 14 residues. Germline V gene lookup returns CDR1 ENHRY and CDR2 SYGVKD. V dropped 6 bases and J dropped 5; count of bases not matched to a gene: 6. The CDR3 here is CAIRPGQVNNEQFF. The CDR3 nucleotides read TGTGCCATCAGACCGGGACAGGTAAACAATGAGCAGTTCTTC.

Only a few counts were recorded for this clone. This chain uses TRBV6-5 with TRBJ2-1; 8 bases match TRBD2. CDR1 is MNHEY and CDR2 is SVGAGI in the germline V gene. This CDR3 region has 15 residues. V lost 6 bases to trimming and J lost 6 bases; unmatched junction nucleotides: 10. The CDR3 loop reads CASSLDGGAGNEQFF. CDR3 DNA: TGTGCCAGCAGCCTCGACGGGGGGGCGGGCAATGAGCAGTTCTTC.

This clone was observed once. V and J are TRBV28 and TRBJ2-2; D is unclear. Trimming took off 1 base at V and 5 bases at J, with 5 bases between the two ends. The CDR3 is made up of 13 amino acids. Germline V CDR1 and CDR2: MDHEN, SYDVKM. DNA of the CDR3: TGTGCCAGCAGTTTATCCCAAACCGGGGAGCTGTTTTTT. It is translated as CASSLSQTGELFF.

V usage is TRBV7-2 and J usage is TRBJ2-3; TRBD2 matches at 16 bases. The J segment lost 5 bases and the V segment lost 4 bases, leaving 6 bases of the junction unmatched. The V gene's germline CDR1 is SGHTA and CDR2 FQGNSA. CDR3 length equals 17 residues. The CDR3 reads CASSSGTSGGAVDTQYF. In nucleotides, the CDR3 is TGTGCCAGCAGCTCAGGGACTAGCGGGGGGGCCGTAGATACGCAGTATTTT.

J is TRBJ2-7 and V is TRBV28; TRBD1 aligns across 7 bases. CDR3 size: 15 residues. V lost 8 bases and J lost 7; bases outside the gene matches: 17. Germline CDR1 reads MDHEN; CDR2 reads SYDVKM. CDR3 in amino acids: CASRRQGERTGEQYF. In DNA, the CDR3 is TGTGCCAGCCGCCGACAGGGCGAACGAACTGGAGAGCAGTACTTC. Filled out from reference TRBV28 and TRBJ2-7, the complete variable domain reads DVKVTQSSRYLVKRTGEKVFLECVQDMDHENMFWYRQDPGLGLRLIYFSYDVKMKEKGDIPEGYSVSREKKERFSLILESASTNQTSMYLCASRRQGERTGEQYFGPGTRLTVT.

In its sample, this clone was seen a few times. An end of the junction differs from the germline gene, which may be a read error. CDR3 sequence: CASSPEINGQPRF. In nucleotides, the CDR3 is TGTGCCAGCAGCCCTGAAATAAATGGACAGCCCCGCTTC. This chain links TRBV5-4 with TRBJ1-2; a possible D gene is TRBD1 (6 bases). The germline gives CDR1 SGHNT, CDR2 YYREEE (reference sequence). CDR3 length equals 13 residues.

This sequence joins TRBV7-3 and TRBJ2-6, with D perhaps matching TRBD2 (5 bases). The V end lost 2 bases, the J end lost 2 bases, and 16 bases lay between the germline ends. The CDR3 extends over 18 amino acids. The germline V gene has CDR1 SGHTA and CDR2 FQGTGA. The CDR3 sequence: CASSLGLHSTAGANVLTF. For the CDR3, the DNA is TGTGCCAGCAGCTTAGGACTTCATTCGACGGCTGGGGCCAACGTCCTGACTTTC.

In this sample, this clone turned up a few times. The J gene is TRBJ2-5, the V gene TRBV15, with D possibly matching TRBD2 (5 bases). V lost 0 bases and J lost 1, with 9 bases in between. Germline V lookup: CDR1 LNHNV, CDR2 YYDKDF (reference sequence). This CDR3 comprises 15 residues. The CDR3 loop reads CATSRDRGIQETQYF. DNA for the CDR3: TGTGCCACCAGCAGAGATCGGGGAATCCAAGAGACCCAGTACTTC.

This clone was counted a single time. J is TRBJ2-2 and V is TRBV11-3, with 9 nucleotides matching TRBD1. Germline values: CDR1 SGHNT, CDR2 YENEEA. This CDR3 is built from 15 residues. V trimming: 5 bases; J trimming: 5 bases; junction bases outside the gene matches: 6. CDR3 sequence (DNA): TGTGCCAGCAGCGTAGGGACAGGGTGGACCGGGGAGCTGTTTTTT. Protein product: CASSVGTGWTGELFF.

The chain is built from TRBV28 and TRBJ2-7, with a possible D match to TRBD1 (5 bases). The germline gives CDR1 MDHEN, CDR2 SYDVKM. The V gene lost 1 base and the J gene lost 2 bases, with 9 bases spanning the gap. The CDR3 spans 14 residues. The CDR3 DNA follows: TGTGCCAGCAGTTTATATGCAGGGACCTACGAGCAGTACTTC. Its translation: CASSLYAGTYEQYF.